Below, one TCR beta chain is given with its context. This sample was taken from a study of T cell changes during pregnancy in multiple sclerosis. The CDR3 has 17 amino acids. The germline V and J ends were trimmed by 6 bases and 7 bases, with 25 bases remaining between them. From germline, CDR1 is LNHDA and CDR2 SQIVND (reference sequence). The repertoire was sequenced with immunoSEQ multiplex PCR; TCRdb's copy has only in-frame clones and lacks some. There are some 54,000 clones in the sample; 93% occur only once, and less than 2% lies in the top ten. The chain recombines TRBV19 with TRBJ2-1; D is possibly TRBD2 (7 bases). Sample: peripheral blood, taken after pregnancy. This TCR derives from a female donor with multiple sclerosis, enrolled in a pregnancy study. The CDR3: CASSRGAARSRVNEQFF. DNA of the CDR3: TGTGCCAGTAGCCGGGGGGCAGCTAGAAGCCGGGTGAATGAGCAGTTCTTC.